Following are 25 T cell receptor beta chains from one sample sequenced in a study of blood T cell repertoires in COVID-19. TCRdb keeps only in-frame clones here, not all; method: immunoSEQ multiplex PCR. The repertoire holds around 260,000 clones, with around 87% as singletons. The specimen sequenced was peripheral blood. Receptor source: a woman aged 55-69 years with COVID-19, enrolled during active disease.

The chain links TRBV7-9 to TRBJ1-2; D is unclear. Germline CDR1 is SEHNR and CDR2 is FQNEAQ (reference sequence). The CDR3 runs 13 residues. Trimming stripped 1 base from V and 2 bases from J, with 5 bases between. This chain's CDR3 is CASSLVGNYGYTF. DNA for the CDR3: TGTGCCAGCAGCTTAGTCGGGAACTATGGCTACACCTTC. Full variable domain (remainder filled in from reference TRBV7-9 and TRBJ1-2): DTGVSQNPRHKITKRGQNVTFRCDPISEHNRLYWYRQTLGQGPEFLTYFQNEAQLEKSRLLSDRFSAERPKGSFSTLEIQRTEQGDSAMYLCASSLVGNYGYTFGSGTRLTVV.

This rearrangement joins TRBV13 to TRBJ1-1, with D tentatively TRBD1 (6 bases). Germline CDR1 is PRHDT and CDR2 is FYEKMQ (reference sequence). The germline V and J ends were trimmed by 1 base and 2 bases, with 11 bases remaining between them. This CDR3 has 15 residues. The CDR3 protein is CASSLVGAPNTEAFF. The DNA of the CDR3 is TGTGCCAGCAGCTTAGTGGGGGCCCCAAACACTGAAGCTTTCTTT.

This sequence joins TRBV7-5 and TRBJ1-3; TRBD1, as called in the table, went unchecked against the DNA. TRBV7-5 is annotated as a pseudogene. The CDR3 is 20 residues long. The CDR3 sequence is CVRSLAPHRGVFSTGNTIYF. The CDR3 DNA is TGTGTCAGAAGCTTAGCCCCGCACAGGGGGGTCTTTAGCACTGGAAACACCATATATTTT.

The chain recombines TRBV6-5 with TRBJ1-1; 7 nucleotides match TRBD1. Unmatched junction bases numbered 10, after V lost 5 bases and J lost 10 bases. Germline CDR1 and CDR2: MNHEY and SVGAGI. The CDR3 is 13 amino acids. CDR3 bases: TGTGCCAGCAGTCCCGGGACAGAGTTTAGAGCTTTCTTT. Protein sequence: CASSPGTEFRAFF.

V and J are TRBV5-1 and TRBJ1-4; D is perhaps TRBD1 (5 bases). The CDR3 is 14 amino acids. Germline loops: CDR1 SGHRS, CDR2 YFSETQ. V lost 2 bases to trimming and J lost 4 bases, with 9 bases between them. This CDR3 is CASSFGGNNEKLFF. In nucleotides, the CDR3 is TGCGCCAGCAGCTTTGGGGGGAATAATGAAAAACTGTTTTTT.

The V and J genes are TRBV30 and TRBJ1-1; D gene uncertain. The V and J ends lost 5 bases and 4 bases respectively, with 23 bases between them. CDR1 is GTSNPN, CDR2 SVGIG, per germline (reference sequence). The CDR3 has 16 residues. CDR3 protein: CAWGEVIPLGGTEAFF. CDR3 sequence (DNA): TGTGCCTGGGGCGAGGTGATTCCCCTTGGAGGCACTGAAGCTTTCTTT.

The CDR3 spells CASSLGTTTGELFF. For the CDR3, the DNA is TGTGCCAGCAGCCTCGGGACAACCACCGGGGAGCTGTTTTTT. The chain employs TRBV6-4 and TRBJ2-2; D is perhaps TRBD1 (6 bases). V lost 6 bases and J 4 bases, leaving 12 bases between the germline ends. CDR3 length equals 14 residues. Germline V lookup: CDR1 MRHNA, CDR2 SNTAGT.

The rearrangement joins TRBV19 to TRBJ2-7; D unclear. With 1 base removed from V and 3 bases from J, the gap between germline ends came to 10 bases. This CDR3 is 14 amino acids long. Looked up from germline, CDR1 is LNHDA and CDR2 is SQIVND (reference sequence). DNA for the CDR3: TGTGCCAGTAGTATAGCCGTGAGTATCTACGAGCAGTACTTC. It codes for CASSIAVSIYEQYF.

The chain uses TRBV7-3 and TRBJ1-1; perhaps TRBD1 as D (5 bases). V was cut by 5 bases and J by 6 bases, with 31 bases left in between. Germline-derived CDR1 and CDR2 are SGHTA and FQGTGA. This CDR3 has 19 amino acids. The DNA for the CDR3 is TGTGCCAGCAGCCCGGGCGCCGGGAGCGGCATGGGGGGTCGGGCTGAAGCTTTCTTT. Amino acid sequence: CASSPGAGSGMGGRAEAFF.

The chain combines TRBV9 with TRBJ2-1, with 15 nucleotides matching TRBD2. Trimming removed 6 bases from V and 3 bases from J; junction bases left unmatched: 10. This CDR3 has 18 amino acids. The germline V gene encodes CDR1 SGDLS and CDR2 YYNGEE. The CDR3 DNA sequence: TGTGCCAGCACCCCGGGACTAGCGGGAGGAGTGAACTACAATGAGCAGTTCTTC. Amino acids: CASTPGLAGGVNYNEQFF.

This chain joins TRBV4-2 and TRBJ2-1, with D perhaps TRBD1 (6 bases). Germline V gene data show CDR1 as LGHNA and CDR2 as YNFKEQ. Trimming cost V 4 bases and J 6 bases, with 22 bases left between them. This CDR3 has 17 amino acids. Here the CDR3 reads CASSRTYSGVESNEQFF. The CDR3, as DNA: TGTGCCAGCAGCCGAACTTACTCAGGGGTTGAATCCAATGAGCAGTTCTTC.

The CDR3 spells CATSDPSGDSYNEQFF. For the CDR3, the DNA is TGTGCCACCAGTGATCCGTCGGGTGATTCCTACAATGAGCAGTTCTTC. The rearrangement links TRBV24-1 to TRBJ2-1; D unresolved. Germline CDR1 is KGHDR and CDR2 is SFDVKD. The CDR3 is made up of 16 amino acids. Trimming removed 3 bases at V and 1 base at J, with 12 bases between.

The chain recombines TRBV10-1 with TRBJ1-5; tentative D call: TRBD1 (6 bases). Per the germline V gene, CDR1 is WNHNN and CDR2 is SYGVQD (reference sequence). Trimming took off 6 bases at V and 5 bases at J, with 11 bases between the two ends. CDR3 size: 13 residues. CDR3 region: CASSRGWDQPQHF. The CDR3 DNA reads as TGCGCCAGCAGCAGGGGTTGGGATCAGCCCCAGCATTTT.

The chain is built from TRBV6-5 and TRBJ1-5, with D possibly being TRBD1 (6 bases). The CDR3 totals 12 residues. Trimming left V 3 bases short and J 8 bases short, with 8 bases between. CDR1 and CDR2 (germline): MNHEY, SVGAGI. The CDR3 is CASSYSGEPQHF. CDR3 DNA sequence: TGTGCCAGCAGTTATTCAGGGGAGCCCCAGCATTTT.

DNA for the CDR3: TGTGCCAGCACCGAGTATCGTCAGGGCTACGAGCAGTACTTC. Encoded protein: CASTEYRQGYEQYF. The chain combines TRBV2 with TRBJ2-7, with D tentatively TRBD1 (5 bases). V shed 7 bases and J shed 3 bases, with 16 bases lying between them. The CDR3 spans 14 residues. The germline V gene has CDR1 SNHLY and CDR2 FYNNEI.

CDR3 sequence (DNA): TGTGCCAGCAGTTACGGGCCCACCGGGGAGCTGTTTTTT. This codes for CASSYGPTGELFF. This sequence joins TRBV6-2 or TRBV6-3 and TRBJ2-2; D gene unclear. Germline V lookup: CDR1 MNHEY, CDR2 SVGEGT. This CDR3 comprises 13 residues. V lost 2 bases and J lost 4, with 5 bases in between.

The V and J genes are TRBV19 and TRBJ1-4, with D possibly being TRBD1 (6 bases). Trimming stripped 4 bases from V and 8 bases from J, with 17 bases between. Germline V gives CDR1 LNHDA, CDR2 SQIVND (reference sequence). This CDR3 comprises 15 residues. CDR3 region: CASSNRDNGWEKLFF. In DNA form, the CDR3 reads TGTGCCAGTAGTAACCGGGACAACGGATGGGAAAAACTGTTTTTT.

J is TRBJ2-5 and V is TRBV10-3, with 8 bases matching TRBD2. J lost 7 bases, V lost 3 bases, and 10 bases had no gene match. The CDR3 sequence is 15 residues long. CDR1 and CDR2 from the germline V gene are ENHRY and SYGVKD. The CDR3 region is CAISDGGLGAGTQYF. CDR3 sequence (DNA): TGTGCCATCAGTGATGGGGGACTAGGGGCGGGGACCCAGTACTTC.

The V call is TRBV24-1, the J call TRBJ2-1; D is unclear. V lost 6 bases and J 2 bases, leaving 13 bases between the germline ends. From germline, CDR1 is KGHDR and CDR2 SFDVKD. The CDR3 covers 15 residues. CDR3 sequence: CATSPPGSTYNEQFF. The DNA of the CDR3 is TGTGCCACCAGTCCCCCAGGAAGCACCTACAATGAGCAGTTCTTC.

This chain's CDR3 is CASSVSGFGTDTQYF. The CDR3, as DNA: TGTGCCAGCAGCGTTAGCGGGTTCGGGACAGATACGCAGTATTTT. The V and J genes are TRBV9 and TRBJ2-3, with 7 positions matching TRBD2. V shed 2 bases, J shed 3 bases, and the junction held 6 bases outside the gene matches. This CDR3 region has 15 residues. The germline V gene encodes CDR1 SGDLS and CDR2 YYNGEE.

V and J are TRBV29-1 and TRBJ1-2; TRBD1 agrees at 7 bases. Germline values: CDR1 SQVTM, CDR2 ANQGSEA. V lost 6 bases and J lost 8; bases outside the gene matches: 9. This CDR3 is built from 12 residues. The chain's CDR3 is CSVSRGSWGYTF. CDR3 coding DNA: TGCAGCGTGAGCAGGGGGAGTTGGGGCTACACCTTC.

This sequence joins TRBV2 and TRBJ2-7, with 7 bases identical to TRBD1. Germline V gene sequence: CDR1 SNHLY, CDR2 FYNNEI. The CDR3 has 14 residues. The V gene end was trimmed by 6 bases and the J gene end by 4 bases; junction bases not matched to a gene: 9. CDR3 sequence: CASRRDSLEYEQYF. In DNA form, the CDR3 reads TGTGCCAGCAGAAGGGACAGCCTGGAGTACGAGCAGTACTTC. Combining the CDR3 with reference TRBV2 and TRBJ2-7 gives the whole variable domain EPEVTQTPSHQVTQMGQEVILRCVPISNHLYFYWYRQILGQKVEFLVSFYNNEISEKSEIFDDQFSVERPDGSNFTLKIRSTKLEDSAMYFCASRRDSLEYEQYFGPGTRLTVT.

V and J are TRBV28 and TRBJ1-4; D is possibly TRBD1 (6 bases). The CDR3 has 16 amino acids. The germline V gene encodes CDR1 MDHEN and CDR2 SYDVKM. V lost 5 bases, J lost 0 bases, and 13 bases lay in between. The CDR3 DNA follows: TGTGCCAGCAGTGGAACAGGGCCGGCAACTAATGAAAAACTGTTTTTT. Translated, it gives CASSGTGPATNEKLFF.

The chain employs TRBV7-3 and TRBJ2-5, with TRBD2 matching 7 bases. V was clipped by 5 bases and J by 1 base; unmatched bases: 4. The CDR3 loop spans 14 amino acids. Germline loops: CDR1 SGHTA, CDR2 FQGTGA. CDR3 coding DNA: TGTGCCAGCAGCCCTAGCGGTCTCCAAGAGACCCAGTACTTC. This translates into CASSPSGLQETQYF. Based on the CDR3 plus reference TRBV7-3 and TRBJ2-5, the full variable domain is GAGVSQTPSNKVTEKGKYVELRCDPISGHTALYWYRQSLGQGPEFLIYFQGTGAADDSGLPNDRFFAVRPEGSVSTLKIQRTERGDSAVYLCASSPSGLQETQYFGPGTRLLVL.

V is TRBV7-9 and J is TRBJ2-5, with 11 nucleotides matching TRBD1. CDR3 length: 14 residues. The germline V gene has CDR1 SEHNR and CDR2 FQNEAQ (reference sequence). V dropped 4 bases and J dropped 7; count of bases not matched to a gene: 5. The CDR3 loop is CASSSPGQGVTQYF. In DNA form, the CDR3 reads TGTGCCAGCAGCTCTCCGGGACAGGGGGTGACCCAGTACTTC.